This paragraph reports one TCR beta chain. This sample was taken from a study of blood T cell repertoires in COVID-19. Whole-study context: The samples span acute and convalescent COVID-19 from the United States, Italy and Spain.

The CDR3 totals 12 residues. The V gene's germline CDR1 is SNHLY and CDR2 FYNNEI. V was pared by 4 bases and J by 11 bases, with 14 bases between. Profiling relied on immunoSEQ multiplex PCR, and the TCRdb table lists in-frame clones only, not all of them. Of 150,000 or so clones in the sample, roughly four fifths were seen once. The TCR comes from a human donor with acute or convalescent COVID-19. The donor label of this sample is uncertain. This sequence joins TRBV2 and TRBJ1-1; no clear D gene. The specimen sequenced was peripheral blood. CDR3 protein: CASSALRREAFF. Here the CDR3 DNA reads TGTGCCAGCAGTGCATTGCGGAGGGAGGCTTTCTTT.